This T cell receptor (beta chain) was recovered during a study of blood T cell repertoires in COVID-19. The overall study: There were acute and convalescent COVID-19 samples, and they came from the United States, Italy and Spain. Sources were T cells, B-cell-depleted T cells, or PBMCs; the material itself was cDNA or gDNA.

TCRdb keeps only in-frame clones here, not all; method: immunoSEQ multiplex PCR. There are about 240,000 clones in the sample; about nine tenths occur only once, and approximately 2.4% lies in the top ten. The study recruited people aged roughly 18 to 89 years across approximately 24 US areas. Germline V gene sequence: CDR1 LNHDA, CDR2 SQIVND (reference sequence). Trimming took off 3 bases at V and 0 bases at J, with 12 bases between the two ends. This CDR3 is 15 amino acids long. The source material was PBMCs or T cells enriched from blood (not recorded which). The rearrangement links TRBV19 to TRBJ2-7, with a possible D match to TRBD2 (5 bases). The TCR comes from a woman under 40 with acute COVID-19. The CDR3 protein is CASSIVLGSSYEQYF. As DNA, the CDR3 is TGTGCCAGTAGTATCGTCCTTGGGAGCTCCTACGAGCAGTACTTC.